A selection of T cell receptor beta chains follows, all from one sample in a study of blood T cell repertoires in COVID-19. The protocol was immunoSEQ multiplex PCR, while the TCRdb copy is restricted to in-frame clones and leaves out a portion. The table has some 360,000 clones, around nine tenths seen once; the top ten hold under 5%. Sequences were obtained from peripheral blood. These receptors all come from a woman aged 55-70 years with COVID-19, enrolled during active disease. Both conserved end residues are part of each CDR3. Each record gives: clone size, J gene, V gene, CDR3 protein. Clone sizes are given selectively: once, few, many, or a class where the clone is expanded.

clone size: once; J gene: TRBJ2-2; V gene: TRBV7-2; CDR3 protein: CASRRTGSSGELFF
clone size: -; J gene: TRBJ2-5; V gene: TRBV5-1; CDR3 protein: CASSLASGVMETQYF
clone size: -; J gene: TRBJ2-2; V gene: TRBV28; CDR3 protein: CASSLPRFSTGELFF
clone size: -; J gene: TRBJ2-1; V gene: TRBV6-5; CDR3 protein: CASRTSGGVYNEQFF
clone size: -; J gene: TRBJ1-4; V gene: TRBV5-1; CDR3 protein: CASSFRDSGEKLFF
clone size: -; J gene: TRBJ1-3; V gene: TRBV2; CDR3 protein: CASSRDRSSGNTIYF
clone size: -; J gene: TRBJ2-1; V gene: TRBV5-1; CDR3 protein: CASSFGANEQFF
clone size: once; J gene: TRBJ1-3; V gene: TRBV9; CDR3 protein: CASSPAVGWENTIYF
clone size: -; J gene: TRBJ1-1; V gene: TRBV30; CDR3 protein: CAWIRGGHTEAFF
clone size: -; J gene: TRBJ1-1; V gene: TRBV10-1; CDR3 protein: CASSESSGNTEAFF
clone size: -; J gene: TRBJ2-5; V gene: TRBV4-2; CDR3 protein: CASSQGAGAETQYF
clone size: few; J gene: TRBJ2-1; V gene: TRBV2; CDR3 protein: CASSEFGGHRNEQFF
clone size: -; J gene: TRBJ1-2; V gene: TRBV12-3/TRBV12-4; CDR3 protein: CASSLAPEGYTF
clone size: -; J gene: TRBJ2-3; V gene: TRBV5-4; CDR3 protein: CASSSLAGGPDTQYF